Reported below is one T cell receptor beta chain. This sample is part of a study of blood T cell repertoires in COVID-19. This CDR3 has 14 residues. The germline V gene has CDR1 MNHEY and CDR2 SVGEGT. Deletions cut 0 bases from V and 10 bases from J, with 12 bases between. Clones were read by immunoSEQ multiplex PCR, and TCRdb kept only the in-frame ones, dropping some. The sample carries about 73,000 clones, over 70% recorded once. This sequence joins TRBV6-2 or TRBV6-3 and TRBJ2-2, with D tentatively TRBD2 (5 bases). Source material: peripheral blood. This sequence was found in a man older than 75 with active or convalescent COVID-19. CDR3 region: CASSYSGDGSELFF. As DNA, the CDR3 is TGTGCCAGCAGTTACTCGGGAGATGGGTCGGAGCTGTTTTTT.